The table lists the clone carrying this TCR beta chain with a few counts. Its target is unknown. The sample comes from a study of beta chain features in type 1 diabetes. Every isolated RNA sample was fully reverse transcribed, so sequencing captured expressed TCRB transcripts. TCRdb's table, derived via immunoSEQ multiplex PCR, lists solely in-frame clones and lacks some. The repertoire consists of about 700,000 clones, with 13% occurring once and the leading ten covering 0.02% to 0.025%. The study's findings and limits: Moderate yet significant TCRB CDR3 shortening was seen in Type 1 diabetes patients in all four CD4+ subsets. In patients and controls equally, PCR might favor templates that are shorter. Compared to healthy donors, patients appeared to have naive, central memory and Treg TCRB repertoires that were more alike.

Losses at the gene ends were 4 bases for V and 1 base for J; bases not matched to a gene: 9. The CDR3 covers 16 residues. Germline V gives CDR1 SGHDT, CDR2 YYEEEE. The source of this sequence is a man younger than 30 with type 1 diabetes. Material for sequencing was naive CD4+ T cells from blood. The gene calls are TRBV5-6 and TRBJ2-5; TRBD2 matches at 8 bases. The CDR3 is CASSPKWRGAQETQYF. CDR3 DNA sequence: TGTGCCAGCAGCCCCAAATGGCGGGGGGCCCAAGAGACCCAGTACTTC.